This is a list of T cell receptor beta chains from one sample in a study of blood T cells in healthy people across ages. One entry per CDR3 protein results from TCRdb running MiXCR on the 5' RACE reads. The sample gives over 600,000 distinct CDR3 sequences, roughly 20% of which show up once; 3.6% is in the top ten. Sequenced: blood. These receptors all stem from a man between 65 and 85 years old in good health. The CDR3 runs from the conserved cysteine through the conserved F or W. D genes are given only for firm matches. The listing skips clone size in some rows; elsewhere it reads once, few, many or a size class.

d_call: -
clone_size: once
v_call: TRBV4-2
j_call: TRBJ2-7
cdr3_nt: TGTGCCAGCAGCCAAGACGGGAGACTGGGGGAGCAGCACTTC
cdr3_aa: CASSQDGRLGEQHF

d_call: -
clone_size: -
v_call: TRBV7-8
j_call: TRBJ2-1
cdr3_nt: TGTGCCACCAAACAGGGACACGGAAACAATGAGCAGTTCTTC
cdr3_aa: CATKQGHGNNEQFF

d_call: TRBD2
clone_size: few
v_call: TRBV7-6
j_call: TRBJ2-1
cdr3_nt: TGTACCAGCAGCCCAGGGACTAGCGGGAGATATGAGCAGTTCTTC
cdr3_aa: CTSSPGTSGRYEQFF

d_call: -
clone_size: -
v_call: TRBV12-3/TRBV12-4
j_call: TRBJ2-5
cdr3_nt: TGTGCCAGCAGTTTAACGACTGTGCAAGAGACCCAGTACTTC
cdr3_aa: CASSLTTVQETQYF

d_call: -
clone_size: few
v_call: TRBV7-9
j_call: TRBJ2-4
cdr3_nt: TGTGCCAGCAGTTCGGGGGACCTTAACATTCAGTACTTC
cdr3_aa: CASSSGDLNIQYF

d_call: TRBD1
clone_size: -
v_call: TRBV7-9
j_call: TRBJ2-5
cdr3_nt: TGTGCCAGCAGCACCCACAGGGGGCTAATCGTGGAGCAGTACTTC
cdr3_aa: CASSTHRGLIVEQYF

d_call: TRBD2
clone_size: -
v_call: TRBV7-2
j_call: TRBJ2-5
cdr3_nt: TGTGCCAGCAGCCCACGGGGACTAGCGGGTAGTGAGACCCAGTACTTC
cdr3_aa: CASSPRGLAGSETQYF

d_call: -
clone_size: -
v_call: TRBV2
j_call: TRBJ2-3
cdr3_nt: TGTGCCAGCAGCGGTGATTTTAGGGGAGATACGCAGTATTTT
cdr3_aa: CASSGDFRGDTQYF

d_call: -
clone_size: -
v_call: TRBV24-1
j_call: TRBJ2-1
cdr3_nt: TGTGCCACCAGGACCGAGATCTGTGAGCAGTTCTTC
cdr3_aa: CATRTEICEQFF

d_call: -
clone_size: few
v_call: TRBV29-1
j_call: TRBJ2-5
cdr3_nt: TGCAGCGCTAACCCCCAAGAGACCCAGTACTTC
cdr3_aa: CSANPQETQYF

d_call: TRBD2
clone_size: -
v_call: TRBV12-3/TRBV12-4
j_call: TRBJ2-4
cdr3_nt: TGTGCCAGCAGTTGGGCGGGAGGGCCGACCAAAAACATTCAGTACTTC
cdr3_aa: CASSWAGGPTKNIQYF

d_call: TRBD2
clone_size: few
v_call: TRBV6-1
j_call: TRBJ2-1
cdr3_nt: TGTGCCAGCAGCTGGCTAGCGGGAGACTCTGGGAACAATGAGCAGTTCTTC
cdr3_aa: CASSWLAGDSGNNEQFF

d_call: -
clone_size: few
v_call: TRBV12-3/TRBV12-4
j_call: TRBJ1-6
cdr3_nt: TGTGCCAGCAGTTTAAAGAATTCACCCCTCCACTTT
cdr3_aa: CASSLKNSPLHF

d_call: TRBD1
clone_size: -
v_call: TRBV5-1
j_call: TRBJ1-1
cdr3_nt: TGCGCCAGCAGCTCCGGACAGGGTGTGAACACTGAAGCTTTCTTT
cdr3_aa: CASSSGQGVNTEAFF

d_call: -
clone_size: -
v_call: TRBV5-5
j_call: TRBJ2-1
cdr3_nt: TGTGCCAGCAGCTTAACTGCTGATACCCAGCAGTTCTTC
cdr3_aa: CASSLTADTQQFF

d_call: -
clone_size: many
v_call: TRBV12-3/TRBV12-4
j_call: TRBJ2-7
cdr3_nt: TGTGCCAGCAGTTTAGCGACTTCGGCGGCCCTCTCCTACGAGCAGTACTTC
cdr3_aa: CASSLATSAALSYEQYF

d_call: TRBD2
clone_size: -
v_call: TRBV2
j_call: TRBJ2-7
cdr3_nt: TGTGCCAGCAGTTGGACTAGCGGGAGCCACCGTCGGCAGTACTTC
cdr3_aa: CASSWTSGSHRRQYF

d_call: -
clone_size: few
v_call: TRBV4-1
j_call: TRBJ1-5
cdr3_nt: TGCGCCAGCAGCCAAGAAGGGGGTAACAATCAGCCCCAGCATTTT
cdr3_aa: CASSQEGGNNQPQHF

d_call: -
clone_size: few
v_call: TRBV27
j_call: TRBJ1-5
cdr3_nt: TGTGCCAGCAGTTTTGAGCCCGATCAGCCCCAGCATTTT
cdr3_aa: CASSFEPDQPQHF

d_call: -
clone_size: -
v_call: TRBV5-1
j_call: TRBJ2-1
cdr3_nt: TGCGCCAGCAGTCAGGGAGATGGGAGCTCCTACAATGAGCAGTTCTTC
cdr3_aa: CASSQGDGSSYNEQFF

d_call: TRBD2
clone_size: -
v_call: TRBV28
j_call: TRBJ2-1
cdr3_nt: TGTGCCAGCAAACTAGCGGGGGGTAGCTCCTACAATGAGCAGTTCTTC
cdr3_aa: CASKLAGGSSYNEQFF

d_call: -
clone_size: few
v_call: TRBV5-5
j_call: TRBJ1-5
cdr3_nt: TGTGCCAGCAGCTTGATAAATCAGCCCCAGCATTTT
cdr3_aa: CASSLINQPQHF

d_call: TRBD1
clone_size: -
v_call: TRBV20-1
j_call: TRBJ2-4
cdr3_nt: TGCAGTGCGGAACCAGGGGGCGCCAAAAACATTCAGTACTTC
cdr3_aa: CSAEPGGAKNIQYF

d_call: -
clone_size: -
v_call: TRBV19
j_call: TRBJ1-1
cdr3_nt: TGTGCCAGTAGTTTGTTCCGGGAGAACACTGAAGCTTTCTTT
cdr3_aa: CASSLFRENTEAFF

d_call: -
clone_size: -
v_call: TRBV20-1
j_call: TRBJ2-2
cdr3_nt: TGCAGTGCTAATGGCAGGGAGAACACCGGGGAGCTGTTTTTT
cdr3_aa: CSANGRENTGELFF

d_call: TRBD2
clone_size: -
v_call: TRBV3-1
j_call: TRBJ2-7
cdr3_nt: TGTGCCAGCAGCCGAGCGACTAGCGGGAGTAACGAGCAGTACTTC
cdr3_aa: CASSRATSGSNEQYF

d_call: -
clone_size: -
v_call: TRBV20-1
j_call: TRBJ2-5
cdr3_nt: TGCAGTGCTAGATCTGACAGAACCTCCGACGAGACCCAGTACTTC
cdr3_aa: CSARSDRTSDETQYF

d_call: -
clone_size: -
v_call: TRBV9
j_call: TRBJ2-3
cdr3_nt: TGTGCCAGCAGCGTAGCTGATCCAGGGTTCCCAGATACGCAGTATTTT
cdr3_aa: CASSVADPGFPDTQYF

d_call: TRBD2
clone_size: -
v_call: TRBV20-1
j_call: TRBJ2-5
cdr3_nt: TGCAGTGCTAGAGATGGTAGCCTAGCGGGAGTGACCCAGTACTTC
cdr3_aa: CSARDGSLAGVTQYF

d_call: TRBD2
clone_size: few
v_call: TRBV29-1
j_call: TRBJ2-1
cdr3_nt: TGCAGCACGCCCGTGGGCTTGGCGGGAGTTTCCTACAATGAGCAGTTCTTC
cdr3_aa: CSTPVGLAGVSYNEQFF

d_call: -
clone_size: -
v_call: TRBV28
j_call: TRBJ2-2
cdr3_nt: TGTGCCAGCAGTTTGAGGCGGGCCGGGGAGCTGTTTTTT
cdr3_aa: CASSLRRAGELFF